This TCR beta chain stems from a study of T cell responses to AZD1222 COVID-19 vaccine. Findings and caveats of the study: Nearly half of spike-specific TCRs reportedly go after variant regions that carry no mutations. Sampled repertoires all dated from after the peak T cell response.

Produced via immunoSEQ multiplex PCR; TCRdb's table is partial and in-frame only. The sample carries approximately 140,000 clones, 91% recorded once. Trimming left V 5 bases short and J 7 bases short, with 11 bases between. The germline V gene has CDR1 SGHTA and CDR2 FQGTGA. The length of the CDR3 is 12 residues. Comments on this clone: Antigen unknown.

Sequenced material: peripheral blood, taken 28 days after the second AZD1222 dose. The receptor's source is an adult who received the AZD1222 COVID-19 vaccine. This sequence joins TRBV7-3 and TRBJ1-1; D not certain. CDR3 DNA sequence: TGTGCCAGCAGCCAAGGGTTGGGTGAAGCTTTCTTT. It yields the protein CASSQGLGEAFF.